One T cell receptor beta chain is described in this entry. This clonotype appeared a few times. Which antigen it targets is not known. Per-base quality was not reported, and no clone a single base away is much larger than it. These data come from a study of T-cell reconstitution after alpha-beta-depleted transplantation in children (dated by TCRdb to about 2016). For the study in its entirety: Using TCR repertoire profiling, the study followed T-cell immune reconstitution in a quantitative way in children after TCRalphabeta/CD19-depleted allogeneic hematopoietic cell transplantation.

The CDR1 and CDR2 encoded by the germline V gene are SGHAT and FQNNGV. V loses 5 bases, J loses 0 bases, and the germline ends lie 13 bases apart. The CDR3 goes from the cysteine to the phenylalanine over 15 residues. Left in the record is the CDR3 DNA by itself, 45 bases read in frame from the first base. Receptors were amplified or captured by PCR. Instrument on record: Illumina HiSeq 2500. Molecular barcoding was employed in the preparation of TCR libraries, with unique molecular identifiers being used to normalize TCRbeta repertoire quantification. Using fastp trimming at Q25 and MiXCR clonotype assembly, TCRdb reanalyzed the public sequencing data and kept in-frame beta chains. Entries that share a CDR3 protein sequence are merged under the most common genes and DNA. The sample has around 410,000 distinct CDR3 sequences on record, approximately 11% of them singletons. The ten biggest clones cover 5% to 6.5% of the sample.

The chain joins TRBV11-2 to TRBJ2-5; no confident D gene assignment can be made. Sequencing used PBMCs from the stem cell graft donor, obtained from the stem cell graft. The TCR was taken from a human donor who donated a stem cell graft to a child with acute myeloid leukemia. The CDR3: CASSDQALYQETQYF. The DNA is as follows: TGTGCCAGCAGCGACCAAGCGCTGTACCAAGAGACCCAGTACTTC. Where the CDR3 stops, the reference TRBV11-2 and TRBJ2-5 genes take over; the full variable domain is EAGVAQSPRYKIIEKRQSVAFWCNPISGHATLYWYQQILGQGPKLLIQFQNNGVVDDSQLPKDRFSAERLKGVDSTLKIQPAKLEDSAVYLCASSDQALYQETQYFGPGTRLLVL.